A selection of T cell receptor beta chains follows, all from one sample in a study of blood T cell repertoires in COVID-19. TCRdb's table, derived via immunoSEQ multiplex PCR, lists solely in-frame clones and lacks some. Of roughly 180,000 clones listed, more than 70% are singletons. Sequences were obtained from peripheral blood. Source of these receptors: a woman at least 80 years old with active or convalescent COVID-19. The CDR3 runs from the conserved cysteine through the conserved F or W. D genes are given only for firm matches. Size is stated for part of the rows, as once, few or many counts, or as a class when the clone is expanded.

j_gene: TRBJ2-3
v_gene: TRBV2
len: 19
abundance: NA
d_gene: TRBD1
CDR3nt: TGTGCCAGCAATACCCTGGACAGGGGAGGCCACGCTAGCACAGATACGCAGTATTTT
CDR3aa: CASNTLDRGGHASTDTQYF

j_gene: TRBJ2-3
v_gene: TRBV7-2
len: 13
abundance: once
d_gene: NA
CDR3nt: TGTGCCAGCAGCCTAAGTTTCACAGATACGCAGTATTTT
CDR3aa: CASSLSFTDTQYF

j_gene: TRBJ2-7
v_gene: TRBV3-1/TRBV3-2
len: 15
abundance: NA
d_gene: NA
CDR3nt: TGTGCCAGCAGCCAACCCCGGGACAACTCCTACGAGCAGTACTTC
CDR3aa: CASSQPRDNSYEQYF

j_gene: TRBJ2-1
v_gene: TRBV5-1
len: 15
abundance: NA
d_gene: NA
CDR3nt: TGCGCCAGCAGCTTGGTACGTAGCTCCTACAATGAGCAGTTCTTC
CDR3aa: CASSLVRSSYNEQFF

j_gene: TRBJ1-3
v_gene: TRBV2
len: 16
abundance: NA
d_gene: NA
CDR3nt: TGTGCCAGCAGTACGGGGGGGCTCAACTCTGGAAACACCATATATTTT
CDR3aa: CASSTGGLNSGNTIYF

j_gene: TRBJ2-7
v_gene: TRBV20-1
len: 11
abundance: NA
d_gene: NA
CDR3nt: TGCAGTGCTACAGGGACCTACGAGCAGTACTTC
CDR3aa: CSATGTYEQYF

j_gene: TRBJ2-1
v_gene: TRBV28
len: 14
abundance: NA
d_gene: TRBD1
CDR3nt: TGTGCCAGCGAAGGACAGGGCTCCTACAATGAGCAGTTCTTC
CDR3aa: CASEGQGSYNEQFF

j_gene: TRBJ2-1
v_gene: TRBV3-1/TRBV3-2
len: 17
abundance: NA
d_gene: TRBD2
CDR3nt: TGTGCCAGCAGCCAAGACGGGAGCGGGAGCTTTCTTAATGAGCAGTTCTTC
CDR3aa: CASSQDGSGSFLNEQFF

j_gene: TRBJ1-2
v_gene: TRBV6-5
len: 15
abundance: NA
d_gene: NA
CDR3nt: TGTGCCAGCAGTTACGCTCTGCCAGGGAACTATGGCTACACCTTC
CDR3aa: CASSYALPGNYGYTF

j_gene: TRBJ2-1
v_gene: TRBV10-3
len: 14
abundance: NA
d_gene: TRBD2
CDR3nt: TGTGCCATCAGAGAAGGACTAGTCCCCAATGAGCAGTTCTTC
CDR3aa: CAIREGLVPNEQFF

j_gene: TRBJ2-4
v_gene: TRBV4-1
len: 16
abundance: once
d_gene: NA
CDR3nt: TGCGCCAGCAGCCAACGCGGGACAGTAGCCAAAAACATTCAGTACTTC
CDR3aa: CASSQRGTVAKNIQYF